The clone carrying this T cell receptor beta chain was seen only once. This sample is part of a study of blood T cell repertoires in COVID-19. Per the original methods: Reference gene primer amplification gave estimated nucleated cell counts. Libraries were prepared by immunoSEQ multiplex PCR; TCRdb keeps only in-frame clonotypes and omits some of them. The V and J calls and clone size come from that table; D and trimming were worked out from the DNA. The sample contains 250,000 to 300,000 clones, approximately 83% of which appear only once. Grouping used clinical history reported by participants in a survey and questionnaire. CDR1 is SGHVS, CDR2 FQNEAQ, per germline. V lost 0 bases and J 0 bases, leaving 9 bases between the germline ends. The CDR3 runs 15 residues.

The rearrangement uses TRBV7-8 and TRBJ2-7; D unresolved. The clonotype originates from a woman between 50 and 59 years old who had recovered from COVID-19. Sequences were obtained from PBMCs or T cells enriched from blood (not recorded which). Written as DNA, the CDR3 is TGTGCCAGCAGCTTAGCGGGCCGAAGCTCCTACGAGCAGTACTTC. Translating gives CASSLAGRSSYEQYF.